The text below deals with one TCR beta chain. These data are taken from a study of control samples from healthy donors and cancer patients. Data came from immunoSEQ multiplex PCR; TCRdb stores just in-frame clones and leaves some out. The sample includes under 75,000 clones, about nine tenths of them seen just once. From germline, CDR1 is MNHEY and CDR2 SVGAGI. This CDR3 has 13 residues. V lost 8 bases and J 9 bases, leaving 17 bases between the germline ends. Material for sequencing was PBMCs. The receptor's source is a woman aged 50 to 60 with colorectal cancer. The rearrangement links TRBV6-5 to TRBJ2-1; no firm D call. The DNA for the CDR3 is TGTGCCAGCGGGGTTCGGAAGGGAAGTGAGCAGTTCTTC. Translated: CASGVRKGSEQFF.